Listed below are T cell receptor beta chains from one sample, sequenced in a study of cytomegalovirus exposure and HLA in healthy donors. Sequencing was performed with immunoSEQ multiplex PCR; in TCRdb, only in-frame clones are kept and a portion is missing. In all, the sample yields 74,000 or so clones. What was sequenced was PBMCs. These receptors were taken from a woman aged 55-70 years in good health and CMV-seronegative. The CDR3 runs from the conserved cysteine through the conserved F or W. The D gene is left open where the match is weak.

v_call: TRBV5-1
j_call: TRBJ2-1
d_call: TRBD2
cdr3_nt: TGCGCCAGCAGCTCAGGGACTAAGTCTGATGAGCAGTTCTTC
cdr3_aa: CASSSGTKSDEQFF

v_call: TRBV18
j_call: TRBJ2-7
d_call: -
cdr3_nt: TGTGCCAGCTCACCACCGGTAGTACTCGAGCAGTACTTC
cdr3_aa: CASSPPVVLEQYF

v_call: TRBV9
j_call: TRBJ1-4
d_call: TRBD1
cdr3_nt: TGTGCCAGCAGCGTAGAGGGGGCCGGGGAAAAACTGTTTTTT
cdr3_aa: CASSVEGAGEKLFF

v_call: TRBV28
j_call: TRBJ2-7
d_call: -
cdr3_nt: TGTGCCAGCAGTTCGGGACAAGGGGACTCCTACGAGCAGTACTTC
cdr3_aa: CASSSGQGDSYEQYF

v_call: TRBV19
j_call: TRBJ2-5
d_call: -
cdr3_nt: TGTGCCAGTAGTAACGGTCGTAGGGGGATCCAAGAGACCCAGTACTTC
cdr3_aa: CASSNGRRGIQETQYF

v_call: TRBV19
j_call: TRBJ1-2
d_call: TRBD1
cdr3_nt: TGTGCCAGTAGTTCCCGACAGGGTTCAGAGCAATATGGCTACACCTTC
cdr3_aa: CASSSRQGSEQYGYTF

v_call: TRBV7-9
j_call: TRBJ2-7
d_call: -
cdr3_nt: TGTGCCAGCAGCTTAGCGCGTCCTAGCGCGAGCTCCTACGAGCAGTACTTC
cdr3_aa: CASSLARPSASSYEQYF

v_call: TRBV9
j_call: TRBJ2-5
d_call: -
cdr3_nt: TGTGCCAGCAGCCCCCGAGGACAGCCGGAAGAGACCCAGTACTTC
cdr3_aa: CASSPRGQPEETQYF

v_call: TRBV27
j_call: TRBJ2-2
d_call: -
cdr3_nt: TGTGCCAGCAGAACAGTGGCCGGGGAGCTGTTTTTT
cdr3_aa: CASRTVAGELFF

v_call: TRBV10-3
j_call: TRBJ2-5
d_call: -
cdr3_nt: TGTGCCATCAGTGAGAACCTAGCGCGAGAGCAGTACTTC
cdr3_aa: CAISENLAREQYF

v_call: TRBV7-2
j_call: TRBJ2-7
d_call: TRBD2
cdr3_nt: TGTGCCAGCAGCTTAGAGGGTAGCGGGAGTTACGAGCAGTACTTC
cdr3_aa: CASSLEGSGSYEQYF

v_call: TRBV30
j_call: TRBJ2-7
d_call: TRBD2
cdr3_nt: TGTGCCTGGAGAGGTTACGGGGGGGCGGTGGCGCAGTACTTC
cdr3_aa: CAWRGYGGAVAQYF

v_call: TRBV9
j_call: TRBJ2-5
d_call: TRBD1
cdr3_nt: TGTGCCAGCAGCGTGCAGGGGGTCAGGGAAGAGACCCAGTACTTC
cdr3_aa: CASSVQGVREETQYF

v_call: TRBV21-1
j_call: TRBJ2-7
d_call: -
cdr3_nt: TGTGCCAGCAGCAAAGGACCGGGACAGGACTCCTACGAGCAGTACTTC
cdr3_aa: CASSKGPGQDSYEQYF

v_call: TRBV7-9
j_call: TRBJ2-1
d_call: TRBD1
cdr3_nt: TGTGCCAGCAGCGTCGCCCGTCTCGGGACAGGACCCAATGAGCAGTTCTTC
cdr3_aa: CASSVARLGTGPNEQFF

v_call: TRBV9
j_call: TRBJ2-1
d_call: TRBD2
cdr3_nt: TGTGCCAGCAGCGTAGCTACTAGCGGACATACCTACTACAATGAGCAGTTCTTC
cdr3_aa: CASSVATSGHTYYNEQFF

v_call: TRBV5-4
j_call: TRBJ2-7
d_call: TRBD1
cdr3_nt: TGTGCCAGCATACCGAACAGGGGATACTTTGTCTACGAGCAGTACTTC
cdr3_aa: CASIPNRGYFVYEQYF

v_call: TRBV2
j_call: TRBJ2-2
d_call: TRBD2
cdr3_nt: TGTGCCAGCAGTGAGGAAGCGGGAGCGAACACCGGGGAGCTGTTTTTT
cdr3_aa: CASSEEAGANTGELFF

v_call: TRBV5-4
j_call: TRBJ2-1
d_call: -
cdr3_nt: TGTGCCAGCAGCTTGGTCGGGGGCTCCTACAATGAGCAGTTCTTC
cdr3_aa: CASSLVGGSYNEQFF

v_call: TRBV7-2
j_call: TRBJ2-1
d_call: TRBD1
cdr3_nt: TGTGCCAGCAGCTTAACCCCGGACAGGAGAAATGAGCAGTTCTTC
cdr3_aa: CASSLTPDRRNEQFF

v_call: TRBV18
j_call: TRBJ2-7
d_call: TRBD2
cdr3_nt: TGTGCCACTTCCGGACTAGCCTCGGAGGCGGTCGAGCAGTACTTC
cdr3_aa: CATSGLASEAVEQYF

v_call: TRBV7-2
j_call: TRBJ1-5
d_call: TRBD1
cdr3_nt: TGTGCCAGCAGCAAAGGCAAGGGGGCAACCCGGCCCCAGCATTTT
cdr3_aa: CASSKGKGATRPQHF

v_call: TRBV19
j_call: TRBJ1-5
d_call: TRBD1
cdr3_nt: TGTGCCAGTAGAACAGGGGAAAATCAGCCCCAGCATTTT
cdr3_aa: CASRTGENQPQHF

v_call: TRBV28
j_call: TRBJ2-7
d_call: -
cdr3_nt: TGTGCCAGCAGTTCTCCGGGGCAGGGGTACGAGCAGTACTTC
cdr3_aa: CASSSPGQGYEQYF

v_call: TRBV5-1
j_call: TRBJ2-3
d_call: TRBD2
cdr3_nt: TGCGCCAGCAGCTTGGCCAGGACTAGCGGGAGCCAGACAGATACGCAGTATTTT
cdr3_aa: CASSLARTSGSQTDTQYF

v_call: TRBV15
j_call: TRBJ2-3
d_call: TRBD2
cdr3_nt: TGTGCCACCAGCAGAGGTAGTAGCGGGGTTACAGATACGCAGTATTTT
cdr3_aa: CATSRGSSGVTDTQYF

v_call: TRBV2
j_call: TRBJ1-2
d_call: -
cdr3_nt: TGTGCCTCCAGGGTACGGGGCTACACCTTC
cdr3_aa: CASRVRGYTF

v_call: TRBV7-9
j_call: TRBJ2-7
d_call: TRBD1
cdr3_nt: TGTGCCAGTAGAGGGGAAGACAGGGCTCACTACGAGCAGTACTTC
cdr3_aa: CASRGEDRAHYEQYF

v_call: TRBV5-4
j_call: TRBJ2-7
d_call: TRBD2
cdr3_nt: TGTGCCAGCAGCTTGGGGGGACTAGCGGGGGTCGAGCAGTACTTC
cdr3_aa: CASSLGGLAGVEQYF

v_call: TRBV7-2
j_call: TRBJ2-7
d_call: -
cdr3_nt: TGTGCCAGCAGCCCAAGAGAAGGAAGGAGCTCCTACGAGCAGTACTTC
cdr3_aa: CASSPREGRSSYEQYF

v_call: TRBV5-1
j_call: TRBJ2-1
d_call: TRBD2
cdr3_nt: TGCGCCAGCAGCTTGACGGGGACTAGGAGAAATGAGCAGTTCTTC
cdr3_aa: CASSLTGTRRNEQFF

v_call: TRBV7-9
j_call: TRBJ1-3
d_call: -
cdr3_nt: TGTGCCAGCATGGAGGGACTCTCCGGAAACACCATATATTTT
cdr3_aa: CASMEGLSGNTIYF

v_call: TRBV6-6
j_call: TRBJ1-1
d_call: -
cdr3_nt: TGTGCCAGCAGTTACTCAGGTGAGGATACTGAAGCTTTCTTT
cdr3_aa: CASSYSGEDTEAFF

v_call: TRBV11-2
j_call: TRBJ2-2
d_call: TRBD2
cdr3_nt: TGTGCCAGCAGCGGACGCGGGGGGAAGGCCACCGGGGAGCTGTTTTTT
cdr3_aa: CASSGRGGKATGELFF

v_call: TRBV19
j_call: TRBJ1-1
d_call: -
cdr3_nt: TGTGCCACCACTCCGGCGGGGTACACTGAAGCTTTCTTT
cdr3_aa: CATTPAGYTEAFF

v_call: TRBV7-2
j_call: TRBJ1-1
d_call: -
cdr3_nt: TGTGCCAGCAGCGGAGGGGGGGATGCGGCTTTCTTT
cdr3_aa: CASSGGGDAAFF

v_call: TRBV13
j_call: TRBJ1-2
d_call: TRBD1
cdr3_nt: TGTGCCAGCAGCGAAGGACAGGGGTATGGCTACACCTTC
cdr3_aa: CASSEGQGYGYTF

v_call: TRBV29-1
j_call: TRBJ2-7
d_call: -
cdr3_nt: TGCAGCGTCGATACAGGGTCACTCCACGAGCAGTACTTC
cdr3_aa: CSVDTGSLHEQYF

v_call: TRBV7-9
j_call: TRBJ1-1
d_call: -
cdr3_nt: TGTGCCAGCAGCTCCATGGGAGTGAACACTGAAGCTTTCTTT
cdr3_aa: CASSSMGVNTEAFF

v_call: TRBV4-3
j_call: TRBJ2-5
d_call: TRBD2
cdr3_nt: TGCGCCAGCAGCCAAGATCCAGACGGGAGGTTGGAAGAGACCCAGTACTTC
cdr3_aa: CASSQDPDGRLEETQYF

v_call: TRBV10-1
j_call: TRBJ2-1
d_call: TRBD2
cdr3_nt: TGCGCCAGCAGTCCAGCTAGCGGGATTTACAATGAGCAGTTCTTC
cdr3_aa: CASSPASGIYNEQFF

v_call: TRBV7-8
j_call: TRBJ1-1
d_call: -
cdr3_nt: TGTGCCAGCAGCAAAGACCTCGGGACTGAAGCTTTCTTT
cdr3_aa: CASSKDLGTEAFF

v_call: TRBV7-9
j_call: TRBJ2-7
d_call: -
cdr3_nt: TGTGCCAGCAGCTTGCAGGGATCCCAGCAGTACTTC
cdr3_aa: CASSLQGSQQYF

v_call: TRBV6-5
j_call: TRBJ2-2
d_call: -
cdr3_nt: TGTGCCAGCAGTTACCGACTTACTGGCAAAGCCGGGGAGCTGTTTTTT
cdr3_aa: CASSYRLTGKAGELFF

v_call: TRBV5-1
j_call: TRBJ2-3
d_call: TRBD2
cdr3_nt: TGCGCCAGCAGCTTGGTCCCGAGGAGCGGGAGTGCAGATACGCAGTATTTT
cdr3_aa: CASSLVPRSGSADTQYF

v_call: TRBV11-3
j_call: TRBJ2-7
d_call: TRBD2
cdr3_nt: TGTGCCAGCAGCTTTAGCGGGAGTGACGAGCAGTACTTC
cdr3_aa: CASSFSGSDEQYF

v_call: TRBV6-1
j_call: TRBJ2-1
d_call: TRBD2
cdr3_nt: TGTGCCAGCAGTGCCCTAGGGAAGCGGGAGGGGTACAATGAGCAGTTCTTC
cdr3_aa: CASSALGKREGYNEQFF

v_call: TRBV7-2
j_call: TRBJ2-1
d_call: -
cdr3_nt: TGTGCCAGCAGCTTAGCTGAGCCTTACAATGAGCAGTTCTTC
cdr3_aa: CASSLAEPYNEQFF

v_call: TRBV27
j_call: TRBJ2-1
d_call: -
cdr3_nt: TGTGCCAGTTCTCCTCTAGTGGGGGGCTCCTACAATGAGCAGTTCTTC
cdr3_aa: CASSPLVGGSYNEQFF

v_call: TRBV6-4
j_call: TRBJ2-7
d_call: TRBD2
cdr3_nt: TGTGCCAGCAGTGACTCGGAAACTAGCGGGACCTACGAGCAGTACTTC
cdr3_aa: CASSDSETSGTYEQYF